Listed here is a single T cell receptor beta chain. This entry is derived from a study of monozygotic twins with inflammatory bowel disease. TCRdb reprocessed the 5' RACE reads, with one entry per CDR3 protein and no DNA. This sample's table has approximately 150,000 distinct CDR3 sequences. The CDR3 sequence is 11 residues long. Germline values: CDR1 SGHRS, CDR2 YFSETQ. Input material: blood. This rearrangement joins TRBV5-1 to TRBJ2-7. This receptor was identified in a human donor with ulcerative colitis or Crohn's disease, or a healthy co-twin of an affected twin (not recorded which). The CDR3 loop is CASKTDYEQYF.